The 2 T cell receptor beta chains below all came from one sample that was sequenced in a study of blood T cell repertoires in COVID-19. Data came from immunoSEQ multiplex PCR; TCRdb stores just in-frame clones and leaves some out. The data hold about 440,000 clones, with roughly 87% observed a single time. The specimen sequenced was PBMCs or T cells enriched from blood (not recorded which). The receptors were gathered from a woman under 30 with acute COVID-19.

The chain links TRBV18 to TRBJ1-4; D is undetermined. The CDR3 runs to 12 residues. The germline V gene has CDR1 KGHSH and CDR2 LQKENI. V dropped 4 bases and J dropped 8 bases, with 8 bases sitting between them. DNA of the CDR3: TGTGCCAGCTCACGGGAGGCCGAAAAACTGTTTTTT. It translates to CASSREAEKLFF.

The chain joins TRBV7-8 to TRBJ1-5, with 7 positions matching TRBD1. Germline lookup yields CDR1 SGHVS and CDR2 FQNEAQ. The V and J ends lost 3 bases and 1 base, in that order; junction bases with no gene match: 9. This CDR3 contains 17 residues. CDR3 sequence: CASSFGYRGKSNQPQHF. CDR3 DNA: TGTGCCAGCAGCTTCGGGTACAGGGGTAAGAGCAATCAGCCCCAGCATTTT.